The clone carrying this T cell receptor beta chain was counted between two and nine times. What it binds is not known. BIOMED2 TRB-A/B primer pools were used in multiplex TRB PCR. TCRdb re-analysed the multiplex PCR reads in MiXCR, keeping a single row per CDR3 protein. The table records over 5,500 distinct CDR3 sequences, 25% to 35% of them present only once. The sample originates from a study of T and B cells in COVID-19 patients. Study context: COVID-19 patients gave peripheral blood either during active infection or after recovery. Findings of the study overall: There were thousands of TCR clusters exclusive to the recovered cohort, fewer than 35 with low generation probability. Patients with COVID-19 reportedly showed strongly skewed T cell receptor beta variable and joining gene usage.

The CDR3 consists of 14 residues. Germline values: CDR1 MNHEY, CDR2 SVGEGT. The germline V and J ends were trimmed by 2 bases and 8 bases, with 15 bases remaining between them. Each TRB amplification used roughly 220-550 ng of genomic DNA from blood. The V gene is TRBV6-2 or TRBV6-3, the J gene TRBJ1-2; D may be TRBD1 (6 bases). This clonotype originated in a human donor with active COVID-19. The donor label of this sample is uncertain. The sequencing sample was made of blood. Written as DNA, the CDR3 is TGTGCCAGCAGTTACGCTAAGACAGGTCGCGGCTACACCTTC. This translates into CASSYAKTGRGYTF.